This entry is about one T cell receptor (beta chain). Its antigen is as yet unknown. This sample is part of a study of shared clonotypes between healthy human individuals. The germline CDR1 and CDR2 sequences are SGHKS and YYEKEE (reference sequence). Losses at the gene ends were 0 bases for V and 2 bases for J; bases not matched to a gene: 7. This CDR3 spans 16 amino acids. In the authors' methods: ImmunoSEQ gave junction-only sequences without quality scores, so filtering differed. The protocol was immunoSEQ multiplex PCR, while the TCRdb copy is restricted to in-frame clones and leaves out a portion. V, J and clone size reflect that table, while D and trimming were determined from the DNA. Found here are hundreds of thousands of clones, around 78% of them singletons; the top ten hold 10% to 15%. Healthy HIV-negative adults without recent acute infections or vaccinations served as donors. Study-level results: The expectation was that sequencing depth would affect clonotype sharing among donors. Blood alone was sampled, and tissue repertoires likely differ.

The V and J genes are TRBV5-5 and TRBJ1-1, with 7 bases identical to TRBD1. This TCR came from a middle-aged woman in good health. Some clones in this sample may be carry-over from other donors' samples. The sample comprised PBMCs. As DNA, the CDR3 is TGTGCCAGCAGCTTGGAGGCGACAGGGATTAACACTGAAGCTTTCTTT. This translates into CASSLEATGINTEAFF.